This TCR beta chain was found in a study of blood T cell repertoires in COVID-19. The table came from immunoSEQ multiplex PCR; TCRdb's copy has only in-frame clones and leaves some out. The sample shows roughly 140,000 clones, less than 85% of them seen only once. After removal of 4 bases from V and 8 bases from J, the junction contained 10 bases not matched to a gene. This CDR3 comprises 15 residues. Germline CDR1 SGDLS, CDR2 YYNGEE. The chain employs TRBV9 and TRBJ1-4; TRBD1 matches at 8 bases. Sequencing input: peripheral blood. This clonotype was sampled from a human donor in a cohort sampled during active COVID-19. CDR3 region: CASSTRTGSGEKLFF. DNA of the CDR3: TGTGCCAGCAGCACCCGGACAGGGAGCGGCGAAAAACTGTTTTTT.